The sequence of this T cell receptor beta chain was determined in a study of cytomegalovirus exposure and HLA in healthy donors. Whole-study findings and limits: Differences between HLA loci emerged in a later analysis of TCR association rates, with DRB1 most and HLA-C fewest. Immune exposure information comprised only CMV serostatus. Accounts indicate the classifier identified cytomegalovirus status with strong specificity and sensitivity.

Primers for the PCR totalled 60 Vbeta and 13 Jbeta. Sequencing was performed with immunoSEQ multiplex PCR; in TCRdb, only in-frame clones are kept and a portion is missing. In the table there are around 210,000 clones, around four fifths of which are singletons. Germline lookup yields CDR1 LNHDA and CDR2 SQIVND (reference sequence). V lost 7 bases to trimming and J lost 8 bases, with 14 bases between them. This CDR3 has 12 residues. Although they were nominally healthy when sampled, donors likely had unrecorded immune exposures. This clone was seen a single time. Its antigen is as yet unknown. Sequenced: PBMCs. This clonotype was sampled from a boy between 10 and 17 years old in good health and CMV-seronegative. The chain joins TRBV19 to TRBJ1-2; tentatively, D is TRBD1 (5 bases). The CDR3 DNA sequence: TGTGCCAGTAATCGCCAGGGTGTCGGCTACACCTTC. Its translation: CASNRQGVGYTF.